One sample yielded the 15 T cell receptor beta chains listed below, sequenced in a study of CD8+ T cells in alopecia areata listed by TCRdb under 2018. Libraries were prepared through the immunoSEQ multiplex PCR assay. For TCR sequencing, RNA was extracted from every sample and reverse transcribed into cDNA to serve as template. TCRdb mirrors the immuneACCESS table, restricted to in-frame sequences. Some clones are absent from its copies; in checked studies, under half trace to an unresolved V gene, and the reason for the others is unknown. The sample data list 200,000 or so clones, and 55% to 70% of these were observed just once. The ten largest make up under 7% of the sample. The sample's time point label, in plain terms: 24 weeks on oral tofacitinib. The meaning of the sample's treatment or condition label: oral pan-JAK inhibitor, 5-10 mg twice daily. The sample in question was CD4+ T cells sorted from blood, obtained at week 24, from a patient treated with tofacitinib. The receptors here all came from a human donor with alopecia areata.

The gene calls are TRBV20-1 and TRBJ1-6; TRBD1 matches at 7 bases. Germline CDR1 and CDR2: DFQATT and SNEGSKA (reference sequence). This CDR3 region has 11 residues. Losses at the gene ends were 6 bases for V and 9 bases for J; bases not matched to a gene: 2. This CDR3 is CSAWTGSPLHF. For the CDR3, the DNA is TGCAGTGCCTGGACAGGTTCACCCCTCCACTTT.

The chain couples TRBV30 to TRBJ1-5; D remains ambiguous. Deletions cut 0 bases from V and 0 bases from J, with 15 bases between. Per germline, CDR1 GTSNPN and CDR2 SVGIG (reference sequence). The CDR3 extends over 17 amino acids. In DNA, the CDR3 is TGTGCCTGGAGTGTAAAGGCAGGACGCTATAGCAATCAGCCCCAGCATTTT. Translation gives CAWSVKAGRYSNQPQHF.

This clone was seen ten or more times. The DNA for the CDR3 is TGTGCCAGCAGCCTTACAGGATATAATTCACCCCTCCACTTT. It yields the protein CASSLTGYNSPLHF. The J gene is TRBJ1-6, the V gene TRBV5-4, with D perhaps TRBD1 (5 bases). The V and J ends lost 4 bases and 4 bases respectively, with 9 bases between them. The length of the CDR3 is 14 residues. The germline CDR1 and CDR2 sequences are SGHNT and YYREEE (reference sequence).

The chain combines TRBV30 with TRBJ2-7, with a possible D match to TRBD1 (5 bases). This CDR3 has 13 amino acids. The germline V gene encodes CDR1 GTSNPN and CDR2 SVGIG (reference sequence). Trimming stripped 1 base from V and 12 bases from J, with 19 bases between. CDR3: CAWSEGFGARLYF. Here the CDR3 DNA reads TGTGCCTGGAGTGAAGGATTTGGGGCGAGGCTGTACTTC.

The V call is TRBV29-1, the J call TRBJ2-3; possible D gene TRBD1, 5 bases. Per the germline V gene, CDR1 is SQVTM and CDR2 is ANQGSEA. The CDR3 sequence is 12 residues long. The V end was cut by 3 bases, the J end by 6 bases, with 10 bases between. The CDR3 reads CSVDPGADTQYF. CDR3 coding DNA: TGCAGCGTTGATCCTGGGGCCGATACGCAGTATTTT.

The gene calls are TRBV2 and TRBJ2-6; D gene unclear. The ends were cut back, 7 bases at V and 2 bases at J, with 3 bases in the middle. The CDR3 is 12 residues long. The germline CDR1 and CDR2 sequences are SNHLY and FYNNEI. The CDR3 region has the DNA TGTGCCAGCAAGACTGGGGCCAACGTCCTGACTTTC. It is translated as CASKTGANVLTF.

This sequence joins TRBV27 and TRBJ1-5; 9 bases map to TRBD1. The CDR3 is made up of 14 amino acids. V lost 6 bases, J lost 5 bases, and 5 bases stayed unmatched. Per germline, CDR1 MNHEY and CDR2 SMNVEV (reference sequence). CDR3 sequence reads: CASRDHRGHQPQHF. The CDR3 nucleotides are TGTGCCAGCAGGGACCACAGGGGGCATCAGCCCCAGCATTTT.

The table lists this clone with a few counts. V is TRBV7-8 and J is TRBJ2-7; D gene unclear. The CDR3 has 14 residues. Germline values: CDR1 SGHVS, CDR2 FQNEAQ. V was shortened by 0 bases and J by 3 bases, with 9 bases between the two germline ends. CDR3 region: CASSLASSGYEQYF. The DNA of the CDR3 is TGTGCCAGCAGCTTAGCGTCTTCCGGCTACGAGCAGTACTTC. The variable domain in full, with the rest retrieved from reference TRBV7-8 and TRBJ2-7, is GAGVSQSPRYKVAKRGQDVALRCDPISGHVSLFWYQQALGQGPEFLTYFQNEAQLDKSGLPSDRFFAERPEGSVSTLKIQRTQQEDSAVYLCASSLASSGYEQYFGPGTRLTVT.

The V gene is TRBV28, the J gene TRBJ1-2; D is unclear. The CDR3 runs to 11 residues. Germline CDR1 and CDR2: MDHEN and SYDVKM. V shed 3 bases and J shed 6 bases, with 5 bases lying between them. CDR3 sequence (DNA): TGTGCCAGCAGTTTGCGACATGGCTACACCTTC. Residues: CASSLRHGYTF.

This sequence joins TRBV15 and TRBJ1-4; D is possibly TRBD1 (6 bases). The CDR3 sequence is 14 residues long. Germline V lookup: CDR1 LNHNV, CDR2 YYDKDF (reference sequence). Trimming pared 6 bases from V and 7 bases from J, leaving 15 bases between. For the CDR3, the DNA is TGTGCCACCAGGCTCAGGGGAGGGAGTGAAAAACTGTTTTTT. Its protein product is CATRLRGGSEKLFF.

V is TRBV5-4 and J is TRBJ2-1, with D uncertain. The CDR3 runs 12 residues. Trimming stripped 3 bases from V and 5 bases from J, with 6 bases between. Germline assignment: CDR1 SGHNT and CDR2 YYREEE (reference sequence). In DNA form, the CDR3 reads TGTGCCAGCAGCTCAAGGGACAATGAGCAGTTCTTC. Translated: CASSSRDNEQFF.

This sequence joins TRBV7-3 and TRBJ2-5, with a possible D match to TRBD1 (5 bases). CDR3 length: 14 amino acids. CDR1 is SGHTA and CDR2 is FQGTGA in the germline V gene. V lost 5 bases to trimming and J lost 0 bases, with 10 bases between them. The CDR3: CASSMNRNQETQYF. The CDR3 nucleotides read TGTGCCAGCAGCATGAACAGGAACCAAGAGACCCAGTACTTC.

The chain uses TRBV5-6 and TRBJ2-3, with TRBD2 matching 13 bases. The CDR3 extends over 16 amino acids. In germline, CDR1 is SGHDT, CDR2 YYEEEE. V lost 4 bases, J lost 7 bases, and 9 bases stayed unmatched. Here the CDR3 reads CASSPRTSGRGNTQYF. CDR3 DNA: TGTGCCAGCAGCCCGAGGACTAGCGGGAGAGGAAATACGCAGTATTTT.

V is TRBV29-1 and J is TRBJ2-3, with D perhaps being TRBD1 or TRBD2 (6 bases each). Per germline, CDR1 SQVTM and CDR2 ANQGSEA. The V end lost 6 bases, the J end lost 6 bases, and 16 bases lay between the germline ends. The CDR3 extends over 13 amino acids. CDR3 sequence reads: CSVDLARGDTQYF. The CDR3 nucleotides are TGCAGCGTAGACCTAGCGAGGGGGGATACGCAGTATTTT.

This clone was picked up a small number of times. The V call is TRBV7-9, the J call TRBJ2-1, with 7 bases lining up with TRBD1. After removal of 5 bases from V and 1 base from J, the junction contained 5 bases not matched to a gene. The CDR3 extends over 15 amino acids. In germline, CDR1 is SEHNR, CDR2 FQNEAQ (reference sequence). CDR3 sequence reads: CASSRDRASYNEQFF. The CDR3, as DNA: TGTGCCAGCAGCCGTGACAGGGCTTCCTACAATGAGCAGTTCTTC.